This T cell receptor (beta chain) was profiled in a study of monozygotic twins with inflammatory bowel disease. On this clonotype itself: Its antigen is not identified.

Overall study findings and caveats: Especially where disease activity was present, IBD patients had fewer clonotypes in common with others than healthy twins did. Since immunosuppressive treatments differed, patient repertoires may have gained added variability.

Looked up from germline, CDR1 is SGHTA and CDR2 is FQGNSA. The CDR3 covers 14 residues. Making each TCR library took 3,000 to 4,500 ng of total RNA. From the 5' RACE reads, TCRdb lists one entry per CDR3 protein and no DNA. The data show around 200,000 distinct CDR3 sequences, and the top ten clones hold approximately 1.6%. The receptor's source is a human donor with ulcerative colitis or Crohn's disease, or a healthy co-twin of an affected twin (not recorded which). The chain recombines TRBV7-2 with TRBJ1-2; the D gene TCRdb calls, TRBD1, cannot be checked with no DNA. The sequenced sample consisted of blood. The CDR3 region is CASRRDRRYYGYTF.